This T cell receptor beta chain was retrieved from a study of blood T cell repertoires in COVID-19. Study context: Samples came from the United States, Italy and Spain, spanning acute and convalescent COVID-19. Nucleic acid was either cDNA or gDNA, and it came from T cells, B-cell-depleted T cells, or PBMCs.

As processed by the authors: The authors estimated nucleated cell counts from reference gene primer amplification. Clones were read by immunoSEQ multiplex PCR, and TCRdb kept only the in-frame ones, dropping some. Clonal size and the V and J genes are those of that table, whereas D and trimming came from the DNA. The data hold more than 150,000 clones, with roughly 81% observed a single time. Enrollment of patients from Seattle took place during active infection, with longitudinal follow-up. This TCR came from an elderly woman with COVID-19, enrolled during active disease. The sequenced material came from peripheral blood.

DNA of the CDR3: TGTGCCATCAAGTCCGACAGGACGGAGAACACTGAAGCTTTCTTT. It codes for CAIKSDRTENTEAFF. The chain combines TRBV10-3 with TRBJ1-1; a weak D match, TRBD1 (6 bases). Germline V gene lookup returns CDR1 ENHRY and CDR2 SYGVKD. The V end was cut by 7 bases, the J end by 1 base, with 16 bases between. The CDR3 sequence is 15 residues long.